These 10 T cell receptor beta chains originate from one sample sequenced in a study of blood T cell repertoires in COVID-19. Generated by immunoSEQ multiplex PCR, the TCRdb table keeps only in-frame clones and is missing some. Of some 420,000 clones in the sample, roughly nine tenths were seen once. The sequencing input was PBMCs or T cells enriched from blood (not recorded which). Source of these receptors: a man younger than 45 who had recovered from COVID-19.

The chain employs TRBV28 and TRBJ2-7, with D perhaps matching TRBD1 (5 bases). CDR1 is MDHEN and CDR2 is SYDVKM in the germline V gene. The CDR3 covers 13 residues. Trimming pared 4 bases from V and 1 base from J, leaving 8 bases between. CDR3 bases: TGTGCCAGCAGTTCGACAGTATCCTACGAGCAGTACTTC. Translating it yields CASSSTVSYEQYF.

The V gene is TRBV18, the J gene TRBJ2-1, with TRBD1 matching over 9 bases. Germline values: CDR1 KGHSH, CDR2 LQKENI. The V gene end was trimmed by 3 bases and the J gene end by 5 bases; junction bases not matched to a gene: 11. The CDR3 length is 17 residues. CDR3 coding DNA: TGTGCCAGCTCACCGACCTTGGGGACAGGGACCAACAATGAGCAGTTCTTC. This gives the protein CASSPTLGTGTNNEQFF.

The chain carries TRBV28 and TRBJ1-6; D might be TRBD1 (5 bases). The CDR3 is 14 amino acids. Trimming took off 2 bases at V and 7 bases at J, with 9 bases between the two ends. Germline V gene sequence: CDR1 MDHEN, CDR2 SYDVKM. DNA for the CDR3: TGTGCCAGCAGTTTAAATGGGGGGAATTCACCCCTCCACTTT. Its protein is CASSLNGGNSPLHF.

The chain uses TRBV3-1 (or the pseudogene TRBV3-2) and TRBJ2-2; 7 bases fit TRBD2. Looked up from germline, CDR1 is LGHDT and CDR2 is YNNKEL (reference sequence). The CDR3 has 15 amino acids. The ends lost 1 base at V and 6 bases at J; junction bases unmatched: 5. The CDR3 nucleotides are TGTGCCAGCAGCCAAGGAGCGGGATGGGCCGGGGAGCTGTTTTTT. Amino acid sequence: CASSQGAGWAGELFF.

The gene calls are TRBV9 and TRBJ2-2, with 11 bases matching TRBD2. The CDR3 extends over 16 amino acids. V trimming: 4 bases; J trimming: 6 bases; junction bases outside the gene matches: 8. The germline CDR1 and CDR2 sequences are SGDLS and YYNGEE. For the CDR3, the DNA is TGTGCCAGCAGCTCACTAGCGGGAGAGGGGGCCGGGGAGCTGTTTTTT. Its protein product is CASSSLAGEGAGELFF.

This chain uses TRBV9 with TRBJ1-1; 7 bases are shared with TRBD1. The CDR3 is 14 residues long. The V and J ends lost 2 bases and 4 bases, in that order; junction bases with no gene match: 5. Germline V lookup: CDR1 SGDLS, CDR2 YYNGEE. In DNA form, the CDR3 reads TGTGCCAGCAGCGTTGTACAGGGGCTCACTGAAGCTTTCTTT. Translating gives CASSVVQGLTEAFF.

The J gene is TRBJ2-1, the V gene TRBV13; 10 bases agree with TRBD1. The CDR3 runs 17 residues. Germline CDR1 and CDR2: PRHDT and FYEKMQ (reference sequence). Trimming at V came to 0 bases and at J to 8 bases, leaving 10 bases not matched to a gene. The CDR3 region is CASSLGTGGAMSYEQFF. DNA for the CDR3: TGTGCCAGCAGCTTAGGGACAGGGGGCGCGATGAGCTATGAGCAGTTCTTC.

J is TRBJ1-3 and V is TRBV19; a weak D match, TRBD1 (6 bases). Germline-derived CDR1 and CDR2 are LNHDA and SQIVND (reference sequence). V was trimmed by 6 bases and J by 3 bases, leaving 18 bases between them. This CDR3 spans 16 amino acids. CDR3 sequence: CASSLTGGFGGNTIYF. CDR3 DNA sequence: TGTGCCAGTAGCCTTACGGGGGGCTTTGGTGGAAACACCATATATTTT.

The chain employs TRBV4-1 and TRBJ2-5, with 7 bases fitting TRBD2. Germline values: CDR1 MGHRA, CDR2 YSYEKL. The CDR3 contains 16 residues. With V trimmed by 4 bases and J by 5 bases, 13 bases remained unmatched. Here the CDR3 DNA reads TGCGCCAGCAGCCTCCACGCCGCGGGAGCGGGTGAGACCCAGTACTTC. Its protein is CASSLHAAGAGETQYF.

The chain carries TRBV28 and TRBJ1-1; D not certain. The V end was cut by 10 bases, the J end by 0 bases, with 12 bases between. Germline V gene lookup returns CDR1 MDHEN and CDR2 SYDVKM. This CDR3 is built from 13 residues. The CDR3 region has the DNA TGTGCCACTTTGGGCAGCATGAACACTGAAGCTTTCTTT. Encoded protein: CATLGSMNTEAFF.